This T cell receptor (beta chain) appears in the sequencing data of a study of shared clonotypes between healthy human individuals. This CDR3 comprises 15 residues. CDR1 and CDR2 from the germline V gene are SEHNR and FQNEAQ (reference sequence). V lost 4 bases, J lost 1 base, and 13 bases lay in between. Every subset had its genomic DNA shared out evenly among several immunoSEQ plates. Assay used: immunoSEQ multiplex PCR; TCRdb lists only in-frame clones, some missing. Of 2 million to 2.5 million clones in the sample, approximately 93% were seen once. Comment on this clone: Its specificity is unknown.

Adult donors, all healthy and HIV-negative, had no recent acute infections or vaccinations. Overall study findings and caveats: For sorted subsets, rarefaction showed incomplete sequencing despite large depth.

The chain has TRBV7-9 and TRBJ1-1; D is unresolved. This receptor was taken from a man younger than 30 in good health. Some clones in this sample may be carry-over from other donors' samples. The sequenced material came from naive CD4+ T cells from PBMCs. Subset meaning: CD45RA+ positively selected. The CDR3 DNA reads as TGTGCCAGCAGCTCAGCCGCCCTGGGGAACACTGAAGCTTTCTTT. Protein: CASSSAALGNTEAFF. Looking up the rest from reference TRBV7-9 and TRBJ1-1 gives the full variable domain: DTGVSQNPRHKITKRGQNVTFRCDPISEHNRLYWYRQTLGQGPEFLTYFQNEAQLEKSRLLSDRFSAERPKGSFSTLEIQRTEQGDSAMYLCASSSAALGNTEAFFGQGTRLTVV.